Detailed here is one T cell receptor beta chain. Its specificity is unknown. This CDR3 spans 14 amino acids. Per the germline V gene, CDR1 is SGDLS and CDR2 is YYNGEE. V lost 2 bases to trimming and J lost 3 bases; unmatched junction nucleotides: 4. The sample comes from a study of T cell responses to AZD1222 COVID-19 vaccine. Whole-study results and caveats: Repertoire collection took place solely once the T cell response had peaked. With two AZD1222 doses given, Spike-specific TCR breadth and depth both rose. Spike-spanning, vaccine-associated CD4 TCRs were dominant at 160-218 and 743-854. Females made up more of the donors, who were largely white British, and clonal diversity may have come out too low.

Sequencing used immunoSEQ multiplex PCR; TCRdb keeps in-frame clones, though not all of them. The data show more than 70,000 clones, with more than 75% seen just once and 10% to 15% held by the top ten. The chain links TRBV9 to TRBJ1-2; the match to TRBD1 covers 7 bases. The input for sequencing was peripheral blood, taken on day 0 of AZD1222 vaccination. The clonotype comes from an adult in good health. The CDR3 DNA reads TGTGCCAGCAGCGTTTCAGGGGGGGACTATGGCTACACCTTC. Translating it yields CASSVSGGDYGYTF.